The T cell receptor beta chain under discussion was sequenced for a study of T cell responses to AZD1222 COVID-19 vaccine. TCRdb's table, derived via immunoSEQ multiplex PCR, lists solely in-frame clones and lacks some. This table has roughly 200,000 clones, roughly nine tenths appearing once. V was trimmed by 6 bases and J by 5 bases, leaving 22 bases between them. This CDR3 is built from 16 residues. Germline V lookup: CDR1 MNHEY, CDR2 SMNVEV (reference sequence). The sample in question was peripheral blood, obtained 28 days after the second AZD1222 dose. This TCR derives from an adult who received the AZD1222 COVID-19 vaccine. The chain carries TRBV27 and TRBJ2-5, with a possible D match to TRBD2 (6 bases). The CDR3 here is CASRESLGIGGETQYF. The DNA for the CDR3 is TGTGCCAGCAGAGAGTCCCTCGGGATTGGGGGGGAGACCCAGTACTTC.